The clone carrying this TCR beta chain was detected once. Its antigen is not identified. Generated by immunoSEQ multiplex PCR, the TCRdb table keeps only in-frame clones and is missing some. The sample includes about 29,000 clones, 90% of them seen just once. The data originate from a study of T cells in tuberculosis. Study at large: Sequenced TCRs come from CD1B-GMM tetramer-binding T cells. In South Africa, adults with active tuberculosis were compared with IGRA-negative and latently infected IGRA-positive adolescents. Findings of the study overall: Smaller alpha distances in active tuberculosis partly reflected shorter CDR3-alpha lengths.

CDR1 KGHSH and CDR2 LQKENI come from the germline V gene. V lost 6 bases, J lost 4 bases, and 12 bases lay in between. CDR3 length equals 13 residues. The chain uses TRBV18 and TRBJ1-2; the D is unclear. The sample was PBMCs. The sequence derives from a donor aged 10-29 years with latent tuberculosis or without tuberculosis infection. DNA of the CDR3: TGTGCCAGCTCCGATGCTAATTCCTATGGCTACACCTTC. Translated: CASSDANSYGYTF.